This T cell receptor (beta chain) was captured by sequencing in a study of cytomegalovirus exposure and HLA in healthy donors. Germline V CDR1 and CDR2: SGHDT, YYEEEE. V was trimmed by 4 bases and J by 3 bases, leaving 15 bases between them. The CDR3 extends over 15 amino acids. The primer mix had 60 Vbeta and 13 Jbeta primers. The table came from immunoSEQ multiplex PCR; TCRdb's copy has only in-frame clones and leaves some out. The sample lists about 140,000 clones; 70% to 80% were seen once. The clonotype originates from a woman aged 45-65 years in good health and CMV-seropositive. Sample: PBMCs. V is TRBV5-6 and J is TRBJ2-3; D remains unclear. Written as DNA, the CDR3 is TGTGCCAGCAGCCCCGAAGCATTTCGGACAGATACGCAGTATTTT. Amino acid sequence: CASSPEAFRTDTQYF. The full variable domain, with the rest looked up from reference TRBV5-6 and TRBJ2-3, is DAGVTQSPTHLIKTRGQQVTLRCSPKSGHDTVSWYQQALGQGPQFIFQYYEEEERQRGNFPDRFSGHQFPNYSSELNVNALLLGDSALYLCASSPEAFRTDTQYFGPGTRLTVL.